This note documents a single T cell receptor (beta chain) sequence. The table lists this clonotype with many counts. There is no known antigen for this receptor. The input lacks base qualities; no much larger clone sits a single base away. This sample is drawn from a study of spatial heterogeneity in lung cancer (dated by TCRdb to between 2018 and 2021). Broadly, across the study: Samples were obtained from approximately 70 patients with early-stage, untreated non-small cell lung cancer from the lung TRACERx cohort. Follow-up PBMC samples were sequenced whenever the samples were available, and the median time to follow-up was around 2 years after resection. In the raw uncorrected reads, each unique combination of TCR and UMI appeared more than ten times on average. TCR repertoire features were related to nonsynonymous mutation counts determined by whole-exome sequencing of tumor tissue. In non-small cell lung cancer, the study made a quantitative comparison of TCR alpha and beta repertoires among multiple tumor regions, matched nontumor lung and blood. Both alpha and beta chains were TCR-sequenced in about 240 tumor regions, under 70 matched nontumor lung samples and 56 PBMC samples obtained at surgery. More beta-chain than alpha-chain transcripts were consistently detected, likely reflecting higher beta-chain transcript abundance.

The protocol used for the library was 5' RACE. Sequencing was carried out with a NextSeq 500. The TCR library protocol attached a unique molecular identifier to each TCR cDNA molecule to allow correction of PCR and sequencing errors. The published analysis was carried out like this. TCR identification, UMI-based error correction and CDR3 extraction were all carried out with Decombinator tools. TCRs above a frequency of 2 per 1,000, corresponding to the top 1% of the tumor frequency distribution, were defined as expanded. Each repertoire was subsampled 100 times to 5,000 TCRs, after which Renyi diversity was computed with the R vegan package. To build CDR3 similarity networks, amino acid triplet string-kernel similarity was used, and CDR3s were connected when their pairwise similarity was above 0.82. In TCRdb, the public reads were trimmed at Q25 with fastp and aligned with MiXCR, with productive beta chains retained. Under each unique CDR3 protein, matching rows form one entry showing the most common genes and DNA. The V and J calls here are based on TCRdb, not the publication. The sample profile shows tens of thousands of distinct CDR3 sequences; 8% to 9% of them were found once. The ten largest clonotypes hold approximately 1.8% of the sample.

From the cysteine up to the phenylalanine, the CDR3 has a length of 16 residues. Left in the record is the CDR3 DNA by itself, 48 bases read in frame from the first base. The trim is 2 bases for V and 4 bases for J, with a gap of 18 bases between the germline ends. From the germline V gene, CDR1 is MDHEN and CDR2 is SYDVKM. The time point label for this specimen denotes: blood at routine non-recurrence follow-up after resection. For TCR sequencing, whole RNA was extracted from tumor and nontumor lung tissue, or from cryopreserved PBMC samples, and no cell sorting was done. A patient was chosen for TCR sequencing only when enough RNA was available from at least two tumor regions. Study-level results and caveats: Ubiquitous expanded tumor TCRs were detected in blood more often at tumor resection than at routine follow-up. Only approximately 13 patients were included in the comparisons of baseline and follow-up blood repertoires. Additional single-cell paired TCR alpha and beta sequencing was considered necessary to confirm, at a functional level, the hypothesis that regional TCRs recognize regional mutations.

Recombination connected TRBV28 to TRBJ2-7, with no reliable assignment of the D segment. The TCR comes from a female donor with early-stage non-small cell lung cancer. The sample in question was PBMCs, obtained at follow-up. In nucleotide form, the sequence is TGTGCCAGCAGTTTACTTGATGCAGACACCAGTTACGAGCAGTACTTC. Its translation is CASSLLDADTSYEQYF.